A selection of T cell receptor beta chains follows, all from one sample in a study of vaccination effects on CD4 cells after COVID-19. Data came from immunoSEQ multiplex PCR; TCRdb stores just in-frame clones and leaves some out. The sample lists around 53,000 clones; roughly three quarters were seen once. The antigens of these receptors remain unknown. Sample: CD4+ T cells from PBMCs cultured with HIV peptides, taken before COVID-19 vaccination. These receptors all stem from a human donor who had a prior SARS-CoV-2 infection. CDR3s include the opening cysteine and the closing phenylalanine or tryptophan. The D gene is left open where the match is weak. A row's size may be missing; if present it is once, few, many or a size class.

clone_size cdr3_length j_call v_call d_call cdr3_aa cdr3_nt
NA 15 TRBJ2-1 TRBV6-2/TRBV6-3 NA CASSNGGLRYNEQFF TGTGCCAGCAGCAACGGAGGGTTACGTTACAATGAGCAGTTCTTC
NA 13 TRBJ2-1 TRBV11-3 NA CASSLRVNNEQFF TGTGCCAGCAGCTTAAGGGTAAACAATGAGCAGTTCTTC
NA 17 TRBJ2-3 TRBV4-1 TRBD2 CASSQDPAGAFTDTQYF TGCGCCAGCAGCCAAGATCCAGCGGGAGCTTTCACAGATACGCAGTATTTT
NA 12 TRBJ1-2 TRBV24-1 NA CATSDAGSGYTF TGTGCCACCAGTGATGCAGGATCTGGCTACACCTTC
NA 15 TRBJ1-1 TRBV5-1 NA CASSLLGSRNTEAFF TGCGCCAGCAGCTTGTTGGGGTCACGGAACACTGAAGCTTTCTTT
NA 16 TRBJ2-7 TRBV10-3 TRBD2 CAISDRFASGTYEQYF TGTGCCATCAGTGACCGTTTCGCTAGCGGGACTTACGAGCAGTACTTC
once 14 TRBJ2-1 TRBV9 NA CASSVGVAPQGQFF TGTGCCAGCAGCGTAGGCGTCGCTCCTCAGGGGCAGTTCTTC
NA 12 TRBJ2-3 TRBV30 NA CAWSGIAYTQYF TGTGCCTGGAGTGGTATAGCTTATACGCAGTATTTT
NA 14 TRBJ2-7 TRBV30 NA CAWNRAGLFYEQYF TGTGCCTGGAATAGAGCAGGGCTTTTTTACGAGCAGTACTTC
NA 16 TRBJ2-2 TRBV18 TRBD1 CASSQAGQGNTGELFF TGTGCCAGCTCCCAAGCCGGACAGGGGAACACCGGGGAGCTGTTTTTT
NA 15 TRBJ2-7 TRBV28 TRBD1 CASTPGTGVSYEQYF TGTGCCAGCACCCCCGGGACAGGGGTCTCCTACGAGCAGTACTTC
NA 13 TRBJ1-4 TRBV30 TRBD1 CAWSDRGREKLFF TGTGCCTGGAGTGACAGGGGAAGGGAAAAACTGTTTTTT
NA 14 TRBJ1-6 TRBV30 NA CAWTTAGIWSPLHF TGTGCCTGGACTACGGCAGGGATTTGGTCACCCCTCCACTTT
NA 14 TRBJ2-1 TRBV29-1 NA CSVAPDWPDNEQFF TGCAGCGTTGCCCCAGACTGGCCCGACAATGAGCAGTTCTTC
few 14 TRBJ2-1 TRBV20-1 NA CSASWAGIYNEQFF TGCAGTGCTAGTTGGGCGGGGATTTACAATGAGCAGTTCTTC
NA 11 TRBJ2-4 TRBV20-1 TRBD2 CSAGLAHIQYF TGCAGTGCTGGACTAGCGCACATTCAGTACTTC
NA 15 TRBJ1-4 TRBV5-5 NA CASSHHRVGTEKLFF TGTGCCAGCAGCCATCACAGGGTTGGGACTGAAAAACTGTTTTTT
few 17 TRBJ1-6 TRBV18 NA CASSPWALRSYNSPLHF TGTGCCAGCTCACCCTGGGCACTCCGGTCCTATAATTCACCCCTCCACTTT
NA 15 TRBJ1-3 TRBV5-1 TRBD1 CASSSRTGGGNTIYF TGCGCCAGCAGCTCGAGGACAGGGGGGGGAAACACCATATATTTT
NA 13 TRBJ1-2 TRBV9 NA CASSVVPNYGYTF TGTGCCAGCAGCGTAGTCCCTAACTATGGCTACACCTTC
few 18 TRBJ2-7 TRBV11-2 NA CASSFLGRGIAHRYEQYF TGTGCCAGCAGCTTTCTCGGCAGGGGAATAGCCCATCGCTACGAGCAGTACTTC
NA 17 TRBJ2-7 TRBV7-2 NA CASSLGGLRDGRGEQYF TGTGCCAGCAGCTTAGGGGGTTTAAGGGACGGACGGGGCGAGCAGTACTTC
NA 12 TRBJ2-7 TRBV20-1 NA CSASPWTYEQYF TGCAGTGCCAGTCCCTGGACCTACGAGCAGTACTTC
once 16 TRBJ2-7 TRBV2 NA CASSHRRQAETYEQYF TGTGCCAGCAGTCACCGGCGACAGGCGGAGACCTACGAGCAGTACTTC
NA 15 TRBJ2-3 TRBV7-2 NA CASSLGPLGTDTQYF TGTGCCAGCAGCTTAGGGCCTCTCGGCACAGATACGCAGTATTTT
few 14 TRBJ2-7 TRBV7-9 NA CASSLTGPTYEQYF TGTGCCAGCAGCTTAACCGGGCCGACCTACGAGCAGTACTTC
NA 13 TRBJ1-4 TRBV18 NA CASSPGVGEKLFF TGTGCCAGCTCACCGGGGGTTGGTGAAAAACTGTTTTTT
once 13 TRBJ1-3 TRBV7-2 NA CASSPYSGNTIYF TGTGCCAGCAGCCCCTATTCAGGAAACACCATATATTTT
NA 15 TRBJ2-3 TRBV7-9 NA CASSLAEQITDTQYF TGTGCCAGCAGCTTAGCGGAGCAGATCACAGATACGCAGTATTTT
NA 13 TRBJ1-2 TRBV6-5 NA CASRAHGNYGYTF TGTGCCAGCAGAGCACACGGAAACTATGGCTACACCTTC
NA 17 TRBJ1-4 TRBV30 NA CAWGDRARREAGEKLFF TGTGCCTGGGGAGACCGAGCAAGAAGAGAAGCGGGGGAAAAACTGTTTTTT
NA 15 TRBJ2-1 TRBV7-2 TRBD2 CASRGGGVSYNEQFF TGTGCCAGCCGGGGCGGGGGGGTCTCCTACAATGAGCAGTTCTTC
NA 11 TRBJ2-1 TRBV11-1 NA CASRSYNEQFF TGTGCCAGCAGGAGTTACAATGAGCAGTTCTTC
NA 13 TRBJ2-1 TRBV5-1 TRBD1 CASSFGTGNEQFF TGCGCCAGCAGCTTCGGGACAGGCAATGAGCAGTTCTTC
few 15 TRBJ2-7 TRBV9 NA CASSVEGSAPYEQYF TGTGCCAGCAGCGTAGAGGGCTCAGCCCCCTACGAGCAGTACTTC
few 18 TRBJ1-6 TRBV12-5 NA CASGLVLGGNSYNSPLHF TGTGCTAGTGGTTTGGTACTGGGGGGCAATAGCTATAATTCACCCCTCCACTTT
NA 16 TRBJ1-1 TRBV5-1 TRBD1 CASSLIQGARDTEAFF TGCGCCAGCAGCTTAATCCAGGGGGCTCGGGACACTGAAGCTTTCTTT
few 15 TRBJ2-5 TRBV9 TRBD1 CASSVAGRGPETQYF TGTGCCAGCAGCGTAGCTGGCAGGGGGCCAGAGACCCAGTACTTC
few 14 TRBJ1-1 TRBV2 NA CASSDRVSNTEAFF TGTGCCAGCAGTGATAGGGTGTCGAACACTGAAGCTTTCTTT
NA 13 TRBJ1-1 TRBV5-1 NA CASRSTVNTEAFF TGCGCCAGCAGATCCACAGTGAACACTGAAGCTTTCTTT
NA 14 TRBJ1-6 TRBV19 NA CASSIWETNSPLHF TGTGCCAGTAGTATTTGGGAGACAAATTCACCCCTCCACTTT
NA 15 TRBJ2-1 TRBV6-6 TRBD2 CASSQSSGGYNEQFF TGTGCCAGCAGCCAAAGTAGCGGGGGTTACAATGAGCAGTTCTTC